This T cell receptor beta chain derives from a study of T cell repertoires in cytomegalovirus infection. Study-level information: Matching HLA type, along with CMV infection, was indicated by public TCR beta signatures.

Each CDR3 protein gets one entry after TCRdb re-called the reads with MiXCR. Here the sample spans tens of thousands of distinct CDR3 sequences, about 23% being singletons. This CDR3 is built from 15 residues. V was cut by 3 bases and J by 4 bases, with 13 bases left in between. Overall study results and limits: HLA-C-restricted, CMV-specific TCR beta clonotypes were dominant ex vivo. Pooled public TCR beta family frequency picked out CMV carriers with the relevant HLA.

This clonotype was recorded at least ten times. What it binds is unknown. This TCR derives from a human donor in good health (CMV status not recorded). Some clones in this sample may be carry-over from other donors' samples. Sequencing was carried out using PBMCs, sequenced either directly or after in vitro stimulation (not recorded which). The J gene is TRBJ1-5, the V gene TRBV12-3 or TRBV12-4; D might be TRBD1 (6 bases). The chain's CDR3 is CASSLGAGKNQPQHF. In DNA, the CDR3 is TGTGCCAGCAGTTTGGGGGCAGGCAAAAATCAGCCCCAGCATTTT.